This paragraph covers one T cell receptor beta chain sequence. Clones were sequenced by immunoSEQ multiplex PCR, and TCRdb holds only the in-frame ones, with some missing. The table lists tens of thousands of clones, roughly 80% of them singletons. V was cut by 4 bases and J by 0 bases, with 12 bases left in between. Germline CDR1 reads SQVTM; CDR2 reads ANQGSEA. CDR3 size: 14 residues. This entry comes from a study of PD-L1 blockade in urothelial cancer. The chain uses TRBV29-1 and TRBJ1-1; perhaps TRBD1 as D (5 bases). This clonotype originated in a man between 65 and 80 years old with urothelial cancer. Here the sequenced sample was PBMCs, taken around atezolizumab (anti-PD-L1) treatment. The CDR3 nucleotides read TGCAGCGTTGCGTCAGGGTACATGAACACTGAAGCTTTCTTT. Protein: CSVASGYMNTEAFF. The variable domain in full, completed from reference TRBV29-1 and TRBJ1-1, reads SAVISQKPSRDICQRGTSLTIQCQVDSQVTMMFWYRQQPGQSLTLIATANQGSEATYESGFVIDKFPISRPNLTFSTLTVSNMSPEDSSIYLCSVASGYMNTEAFFGQGTRLTVV.